This T cell receptor beta chain was found in a study of cytomegalovirus exposure and HLA in healthy donors. Findings and caveats of the study: TCR beta V segments were, for the most part, productive about 90% or about 30% of the time in an earlier analysis. In a later analysis, a missense DCLRE1C variant was linked to TCR beta V- and J-gene trimming. The authors later found most CMV-associated TCR beta chains appeared HLA-restricted.

Primers: 60 Vbeta forward and 13 Jbeta reverse. Using immunoSEQ multiplex PCR, the repertoire was profiled, and TCRdb retains in-frame clones only, with some absent. The repertoire has 150,000 to 200,000 clones, around four fifths of them found once; the top ten carry about 1.1%. This clone was detected only a few times. Antigen: not known. Germline assignment: CDR1 MNHNY and CDR2 SVGAGI (reference sequence). Trimming left V 7 bases short and J 6 bases short, with 12 bases between. The CDR3 contains 12 residues. The receptor comes from a woman aged 40 to 50 in good health and CMV-seronegative. This chain links TRBV6-6 with TRBJ1-1; TRBD1 is a possible D gene (6 bases). The specimen sequenced was PBMCs. The CDR3 nucleotides are TGTGCCAGCATGGGGGCTACATCTGAAGCTTTCTTT. This codes for CASMGATSEAFF.